The 27 T cell receptor beta chains given below trace back to one sample, sequenced in a study of cytomegalovirus exposure and HLA in healthy donors. PCR involved 60 Vbeta and 13 Jbeta primers. TCRdb's copy holds only in-frame clones and misses some; the assay was immunoSEQ multiplex PCR. Here the sample spans about 59,000 clones, about 77% being singletons. Sequences were obtained from PBMCs. These TCRs come from a man aged 25 to 40 in good health and CMV-seropositive.

The chain recombines TRBV19 with TRBJ2-5; 10 bases map to TRBD1. Germline V lookup: CDR1 LNHDA, CDR2 SQIVND (reference sequence). The CDR3 sequence is 13 residues long. V shed 6 bases and J 5 bases; nucleotides not matched to a gene: 3. Here the CDR3 DNA reads TGTGCCAGTAGGACAGGGGGCGCGGAGACCCAGTACTTC. This encodes CASRTGGAETQYF.

The chain recombines TRBV5-6 with TRBJ1-2, with no clear D. The germline V gene has CDR1 SGHDT and CDR2 YYEEEE. Trimming stripped 0 bases from V and 1 base from J, with 16 bases between. CDR3 length equals 17 residues. CDR3 in DNA: TGTGCCAGCAGCTTGGAGGAGAGCCTGCTGCTTAACTATGGCTACACCTTC. It translates to CASSLEESLLLNYGYTF.

The chain joins TRBV2 to TRBJ2-5, with D possibly matching TRBD2 (6 bases). CDR3 length: 12 residues. V lost 9 bases and J 2 bases, leaving 10 bases between the germline ends. The germline V gene encodes CDR1 SNHLY and CDR2 FYNNEI. CDR3 in DNA: TGTGCCAGTGCCGGGGGACAAGAGACCCAGTACTTC. Translated, it gives CASAGGQETQYF. The entire variable domain, with the rest obtained from reference TRBV2 and TRBJ2-5, is as follows: EPEVTQTPSHQVTQMGQEVILRCVPISNHLYFYWYRQILGQKVEFLVSFYNNEISEKSEIFDDQFSVERPDGSNFTLKIRSTKLEDSAMYFCASAGGQETQYFGPGTRLLVL.

The chain uses TRBV9 and TRBJ1-4, with TRBD1 matching 8 bases. The V gene end was trimmed by 0 bases and the J gene end by 7 bases; junction bases not matched to a gene: 5. Per the germline V gene, CDR1 is SGDLS and CDR2 is YYNGEE. CDR3 length: 15 residues. The DNA of the CDR3 is TGTGCCAGCAGCGTAGGGGGACAGGTGGCTGAAAAACTGTTTTTT. Protein: CASSVGGQVAEKLFF.

This clone appeared a few times. This rearrangement joins TRBV5-1 to TRBJ1-2; the D is unclear. V lost 4 bases to trimming and J lost 8 bases, with 21 bases between them. There are 15 residues in the CDR3. Germline loops: CDR1 SGHRS, CDR2 YFSETQ. This CDR3 reads CASSRGGQREEGYTF. CDR3 nucleotide sequence: TGCGCCAGCAGCCGGGGAGGGCAGCGCGAGGAGGGCTACACCTTC.

The chain recombines TRBV6-5 with TRBJ2-3; D possibly corresponds to TRBD2 (5 bases). This CDR3 is 15 amino acids long. Trimming cost V 8 bases and J 3 bases, with 18 bases left between them. Germline V CDR1 and CDR2: MNHEY, SVGAGI. In nucleotides, the CDR3 is TGTGCCAGCGGGAGCAGCGCCCAACAGACAGATACGCAGTATTTT. This encodes CASGSSAQQTDTQYF.

The genes are TRBV6-4 and TRBJ1-1, with unresolved D. Germline CDR1 and CDR2: MRHNA and SNTAGT. CDR3 size: 13 residues. V shed 6 bases and J shed 0 bases, with 8 bases lying between them. CDR3 coding DNA: TGTGCCAGCAGCACACACCTGAACACTGAAGCTTTCTTT. It is translated as CASSTHLNTEAFF.

V and J are TRBV16 and TRBJ2-7, with D unresolved. The V gene's germline CDR1 is KGHSY and CDR2 FQNENV. V lost 0 bases to trimming and J lost 5 bases, with 2 bases between them. The CDR3 has 11 amino acids. The CDR3 is CASSQSNEQYF. The CDR3 DNA reads TGTGCCAGCAGCCAATCCAACGAGCAGTACTTC.

The chain joins TRBV18 to TRBJ2-7; D is unresolved. V was clipped by 3 bases and J by 6 bases, with 12 bases between them. The CDR3 extends over 13 amino acids. CDR1 is KGHSH and CDR2 is LQKENI in the germline V gene. In DNA, the CDR3 is TGTGCCAGCTCACCGGGCTCGGCCCCCGAGCAGTACTTC. Residues: CASSPGSAPEQYF.

The rearrangement uses TRBV19 and TRBJ2-2; D possibly corresponds to TRBD2 (5 bases). Germline CDR1 and CDR2: LNHDA and SQIVND (reference sequence). There are 16 residues in the CDR3. The V end was cut by 9 bases, the J end by 5 bases, with 22 bases between. CDR3 bases: TGTGCCAGACCGATAGATCCTCCCTCGGGGACCGGGGAGCTGTTTTTT. Translated, it gives CARPIDPPSGTGELFF.

The rearrangement joins TRBV4-2 to TRBJ2-7; D gene uncertain. The CDR3 runs 14 residues. The germline V and J ends were trimmed by 4 bases and 7 bases, with 17 bases remaining between them. From germline, CDR1 is LGHNA and CDR2 YNFKEQ. Here the CDR3 DNA reads TGTGCCAGCAGCCCAGAGGTTGGTACGGAGGAGCAGTACTTC. The encoded protein is CASSPEVGTEEQYF.

The chain recombines TRBV6-1 with TRBJ1-6; D is possibly TRBD1 (5 bases). The CDR3 has 14 residues. Germline-derived CDR1 and CDR2 are MNHNS and SASEGT. The V end lost 8 bases, the J end lost 1 base, and 9 bases lay between the germline ends. The CDR3 reads CASGGRSYNSPLHF. In DNA, the CDR3 is TGTGCCAGCGGGGGGAGGTCCTATAATTCACCCCTCCACTTT.

This chain joins TRBV28 and TRBJ2-7, with D unresolved. Looked up from germline, CDR1 is MDHEN and CDR2 is SYDVKM. The CDR3 length is 13 residues. The V end was cut by 3 bases, the J end by 5 bases, with 11 bases between. CDR3 sequence: CASSFSIANEQYF. As DNA, the CDR3 is TGTGCCAGCAGTTTTTCAATAGCCAACGAGCAGTACTTC.

This clone was counted only a few times. The chain joins TRBV2 to TRBJ1-5; D possibly corresponds to TRBD1 (5 bases). CDR3 length: 15 amino acids. With 3 bases removed from V and 7 bases from J, the gap between germline ends came to 16 bases. Germline V gene data show CDR1 as SNHLY and CDR2 as FYNNEI. The CDR3 loop is CASSEQPGAGQPQHF. For the CDR3, the DNA is TGTGCCAGCAGTGAGCAACCGGGTGCAGGGCAGCCCCAGCATTTT.

The rearrangement links TRBV19 to TRBJ1-2; tentative D call: TRBD1 (5 bases). Deletions cut 9 bases from V and 4 bases from J, with 15 bases between. Germline V gene lookup returns CDR1 LNHDA and CDR2 SQIVND (reference sequence). This CDR3 region has 13 residues. The chain's CDR3 is CASSDRDFYGYTF. CDR3 sequence (DNA): TGTGCCAGCTCCGACAGAGACTTCTATGGCTACACCTTC.

V gene TRBV21-1 combines with J gene TRBJ1-4; the D call TRBD1 from the table was never checked on the DNA. TRBV21-1 is tagged as a pseudogene. This CDR3 has 15 residues. In DNA form, the CDR3 reads TGTGCCAGCAGCCCGCGGACAGGGCGTAATGAAAAACTGTTTTTT. Translating it yields CASSPRTGRNEKLFF.

The V gene is TRBV2, the J gene TRBJ2-5; 11 bases are shared with TRBD2. Germline V CDR1 and CDR2: SNHLY, FYNNEI. The V and J ends lost 5 bases and 5 bases, in that order; junction bases with no gene match: 4. CDR3 length equals 14 residues. This chain's CDR3 is CASSRTSGRETQYF. Here the CDR3 DNA reads TGTGCCAGCAGTAGGACTAGCGGGCGGGAGACCCAGTACTTC.

V usage is TRBV28 and J usage is TRBJ2-7, with D maybe TRBD2 (7 bases). The CDR3 is made up of 19 amino acids. The germline V gene has CDR1 MDHEN and CDR2 SYDVKM. Deletions cut 8 bases from V and 3 bases from J, with 32 bases between. CDR3 region: CASLPPRGGITSAFYEQYF. The CDR3 DNA follows: TGTGCCAGCCTTCCCCCCAGGGGAGGGATCACTTCGGCTTTCTACGAGCAGTACTTC. Filled out from reference TRBV28 and TRBJ2-7, the complete variable domain reads DVKVTQSSRYLVKRTGEKVFLECVQDMDHENMFWYRQDPGLGLRLIYFSYDVKMKEKGDIPEGYSVSREKKERFSLILESASTNQTSMYLCASLPPRGGITSAFYEQYFGPGTRLTVT.

A few counts support this clone. The genes are TRBV5-1 and TRBJ1-2; TRBD1 might be the D (5 bases). The V and J ends lost 4 bases and 8 bases respectively, with 12 bases between them. The CDR3 loop spans 12 amino acids. Germline V lookup: CDR1 SGHRS, CDR2 YFSETQ. The CDR3: CASSPGGDGYTF. The CDR3 nucleotides read TGCGCCAGCAGCCCCGGGGGAGACGGCTACACCTTC. Supplemented by reference TRBV5-1 and TRBJ1-2, the full variable domain reads KAGVTQTPRYLIKTRGQQVTLSCSPISGHRSVSWYQQTPGQGLQFLFEYFSETQRNKGNFPGRFSGRQFSNSRSEMNVSTLELGDSALYLCASSPGGDGYTFGSGTRLTVV.

This clone was observed a few times. The CDR3 bases are TGTGCCAGCGTCGGGACAGGGTATTCACCCCTCCACTTT. This gives the protein CASVGTGYSPLHF. The chain has TRBV28 and TRBJ1-6; 9 bases align to TRBD1. Unmatched junction bases numbered 4, after V lost 8 bases and J lost 8 bases. The CDR3 has 13 residues. The germline V gene encodes CDR1 MDHEN and CDR2 SYDVKM.

The V and J genes are TRBV5-6 and TRBJ2-1; TRBD1 might be the D (6 bases). CDR1 and CDR2 from the germline V gene are SGHDT and YYEEEE. The CDR3 has 12 residues. The germline V and J ends were trimmed by 2 bases and 6 bases, with 6 bases remaining between them. The chain's CDR3 is CASSLGGNEQFF. The CDR3 nucleotides read TGTGCCAGCAGCTTAGGGGGCAATGAGCAGTTCTTC.

J is TRBJ2-3 and V is TRBV9; D may be TRBD2 (5 bases). The germline gives CDR1 SGDLS, CDR2 YYNGEE. The CDR3 is made up of 12 amino acids. Trimming removed 2 bases at V and 4 bases at J, with 5 bases between. Written as DNA, the CDR3 is TGTGCCAGCAGCGTCGGGGCAGATACGCAGTATTTT. It codes for CASSVGADTQYF. Combining the CDR3 with reference TRBV9 and TRBJ2-3 gives the whole variable domain DSGVTQTPKHLITATGQRVTLRCSPRSGDLSVYWYQQSLDQGLQFLIQYYNGEERAKGNILERFSAQQFPDLHSELNLSSLELGDSALYFCASSVGADTQYFGPGTRLTVL.

This clone was recorded only once. The chain recombines TRBV2 with TRBJ2-2; 7 positions match TRBD2. This CDR3 has 13 amino acids. The ends lost 10 bases at V and 1 base at J; junction bases unmatched: 3. CDR1 SNHLY and CDR2 FYNNEI come from the germline V gene. The chain's CDR3 is CATAGENTGELFF. The CDR3 nucleotides are TGTGCCACGGCGGGGGAGAACACCGGGGAGCTGTTTTTT.

This chain uses TRBV28 with TRBJ1-5, with D hard to call. V was shortened by 0 bases and J by 7 bases, with 10 bases between the two germline ends. Germline V gene sequence: CDR1 MDHEN, CDR2 SYDVKM. The CDR3 spans 14 residues. This CDR3 is CASSLWRVEQPQHF. CDR3 nucleotide sequence: TGTGCCAGCAGTTTATGGAGGGTAGAGCAGCCCCAGCATTTT. Filled out from reference TRBV28 and TRBJ1-5, the complete variable domain reads DVKVTQSSRYLVKRTGEKVFLECVQDMDHENMFWYRQDPGLGLRLIYFSYDVKMKEKGDIPEGYSVSREKKERFSLILESASTNQTSMYLCASSLWRVEQPQHFGDGTRLSIL.

The chain uses TRBV5-1 and TRBJ2-7, with 12 bases matching TRBD1. V was pared by 0 bases and J by 5 bases, with 6 bases of the junction left unmatched. This CDR3 is 16 amino acids long. CDR1 is SGHRS, CDR2 YFSETQ, per germline. Here the CDR3 reads CASSLGGTGGTHEQYF. The CDR3, as DNA: TGCGCCAGCAGCTTGGGGGGGACAGGGGGCACCCACGAGCAGTACTTC.

This chain uses TRBV21-1 with TRBJ1-2; TRBD1 was called by the table and not checked on the DNA. TRBV21-1 is reported as a pseudogene. There are 15 residues in the CDR3. CDR3 loop: CASSKNPGQSNGYTF. The CDR3 coding sequence is TGTGCCAGCAGCAAAAATCCGGGACAATCGAATGGCTACACCTTC.

This clone was recorded once. The rearrangement joins TRBV27 to TRBJ1-5, with D possibly matching TRBD1 (5 bases). Per the germline V gene, CDR1 is MNHEY and CDR2 is SMNVEV (reference sequence). Trimming removed 5 bases at V and 0 bases at J, with 11 bases between. The CDR3 contains 15 residues. This chain's CDR3 is CASSPQGNSNQPQHF. The CDR3 DNA is TGTGCCAGCAGTCCCCAGGGTAATAGCAATCAGCCCCAGCATTTT.